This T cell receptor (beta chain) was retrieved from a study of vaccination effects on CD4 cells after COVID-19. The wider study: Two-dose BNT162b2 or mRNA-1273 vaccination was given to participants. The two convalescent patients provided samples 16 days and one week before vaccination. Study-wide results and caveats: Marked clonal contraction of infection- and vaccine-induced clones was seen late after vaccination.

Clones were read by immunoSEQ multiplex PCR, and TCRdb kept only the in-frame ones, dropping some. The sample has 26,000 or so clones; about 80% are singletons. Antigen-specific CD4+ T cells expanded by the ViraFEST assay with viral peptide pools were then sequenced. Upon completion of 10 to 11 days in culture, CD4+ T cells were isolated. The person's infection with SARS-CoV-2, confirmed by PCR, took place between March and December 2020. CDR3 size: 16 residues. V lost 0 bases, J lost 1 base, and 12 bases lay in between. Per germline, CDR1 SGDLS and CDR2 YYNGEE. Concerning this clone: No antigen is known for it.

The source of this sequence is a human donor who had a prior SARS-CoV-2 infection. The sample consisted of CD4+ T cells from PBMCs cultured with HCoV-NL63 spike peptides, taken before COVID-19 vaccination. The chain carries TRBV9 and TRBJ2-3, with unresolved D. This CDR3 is CASSVEVGLGTDTQYF. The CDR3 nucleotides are TGTGCCAGCAGCGTAGAGGTGGGATTAGGCACAGATACGCAGTATTTT.